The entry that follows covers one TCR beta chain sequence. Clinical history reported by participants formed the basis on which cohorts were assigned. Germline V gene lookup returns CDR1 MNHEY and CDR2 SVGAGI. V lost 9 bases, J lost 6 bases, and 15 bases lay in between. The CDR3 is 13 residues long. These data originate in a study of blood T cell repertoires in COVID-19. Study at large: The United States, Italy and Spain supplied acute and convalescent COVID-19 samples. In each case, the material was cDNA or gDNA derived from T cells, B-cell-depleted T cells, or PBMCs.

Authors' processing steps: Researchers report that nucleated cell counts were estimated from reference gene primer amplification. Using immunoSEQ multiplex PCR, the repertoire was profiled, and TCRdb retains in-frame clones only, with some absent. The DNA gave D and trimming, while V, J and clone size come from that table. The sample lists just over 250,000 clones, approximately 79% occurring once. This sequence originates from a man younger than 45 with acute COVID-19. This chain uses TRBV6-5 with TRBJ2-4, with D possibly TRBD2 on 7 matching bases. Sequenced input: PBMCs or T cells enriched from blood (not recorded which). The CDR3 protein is CASRGEGRNIQYF. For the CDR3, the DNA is TGTGCCAGTAGGGGGGAGGGTCGAAACATTCAGTACTTC.